This T cell receptor (beta chain) comes out of a study of blood T cell repertoires in COVID-19. Produced via immunoSEQ multiplex PCR; TCRdb's table is partial and in-frame only. The sample consists of approximately 150,000 clones, about 80% of them appearing once. CDR3 size: 16 residues. Germline V gives CDR1 LNHDA, CDR2 SQIVND (reference sequence). J lost 5 bases, V lost 4 bases, and 9 bases had no gene match. This receptor was identified in a man aged 50-59 years in a cohort exposed to, infected with or recovered from COVID-19 (not recorded which). The chain is built from TRBV19 and TRBJ1-4; TRBD1 agrees at 8 bases. Material: PBMCs or T cells enriched from blood (not recorded which). CDR3 region: CASSKDGDRGNEKLFF. CDR3 DNA: TGTGCCAGTAGTAAAGATGGAGACAGGGGAAATGAAAAACTGTTTTTT.